The 18 T cell receptor beta chains below come from one sample, sequenced in a study of T cell responses to AZD1222 COVID-19 vaccine. Measured with immunoSEQ multiplex PCR; TCRdb has only the in-frame clones, and not every one. The top ten hold approximately 1.3% of the sample, which has roughly 150,000 clones, about 89% seen once. This specimen consisted of peripheral blood, obtained 28 days after the second AZD1222 dose. These receptor sequences come from an adult who received the AZD1222 COVID-19 vaccine.

This clone has just a few counts. This chain joins TRBV24-1 and TRBJ2-7; D gene ambiguous. Trimming stripped 7 bases from V and 6 bases from J, with 18 bases between. The length of the CDR3 is 14 residues. Per the germline V gene, CDR1 is KGHDR and CDR2 is SFDVKD. The CDR3 reads CATSAAFGAREQYF. The CDR3 coding sequence is TGTGCCACCAGCGCGGCCTTTGGAGCACGCGAGCAGTACTTC.

This chain links TRBV2 with TRBJ1-2, with D possibly matching TRBD1 (5 bases). Germline CDR1 is SNHLY and CDR2 is FYNNEI. The CDR3 has 14 residues. The V end was cut by 2 bases, the J end by 2 bases, with 9 bases between. CDR3: CASSEQGSNYGYTF. CDR3 DNA sequence: TGTGCCAGCAGTGAACAGGGTTCGAACTATGGCTACACCTTC.

This chain links TRBV27 with TRBJ2-1; no clear D. CDR3 length: 13 amino acids. Germline CDR1 and CDR2: MNHEY and SMNVEV (reference sequence). V was shortened by 1 base and J by 7 bases, with 8 bases between the two germline ends. The CDR3 spells CASSLYLGNEQFF. Here the CDR3 DNA reads TGTGCCAGCAGTTTATATCTGGGGAATGAGCAGTTCTTC.

The V call is TRBV7-6, the J call TRBJ2-3, with TRBD2 identical over 14 bases. The V segment lost 1 base and the J segment 3 bases; nucleotides outside the gene matches: 9. This CDR3 region has 19 residues. Germline V gives CDR1 SGHVS, CDR2 FNYEAQ. In nucleotides, the CDR3 is TGTGCCAGCAGCTTAGGGTCCGGGACTAGCGGGAGCGGTACAGATACGCAGTATTTT. It translates to CASSLGSGTSGSGTDTQYF.

The rearrangement uses TRBV6-5 and TRBJ1-4; D possibly corresponds to TRBD1 (5 bases). Trimming removed 7 bases from V and 13 bases from J, with 16 bases in between. The CDR3 spans 12 residues. Looked up from germline, CDR1 is MNHEY and CDR2 is SVGAGI. The DNA of the CDR3 is TGTGCCAGCAATTTTTGGGCAGGGCTACTGTTTTTT. Amino acid sequence: CASNFWAGLLFF.

The rearrangement uses TRBV21-1 and TRBJ1-2; no DNA check was done on the table's D call, TRBD1. TRBV21-1 is designated a pseudogene. The CDR3 is made up of 16 amino acids. The CDR3 here is CASSKARVYRKYGYTF. In nucleotides, the CDR3 is TGTGCCAGCAGCAAAGCGCGTGTTTACAGGAAATATGGCTACACCTTC.

This chain uses TRBV29-1 with TRBJ2-1; 7 positions match TRBD1. This CDR3 contains 15 residues. V shed 0 bases, J shed 9 bases, and the junction held 11 bases outside the gene matches. Germline values: CDR1 SQVTM, CDR2 ANQGSEA. In DNA form, the CDR3 reads TGCAGCGTTGAAGATCGGGGACAGCTCCCCCTTGAGCAGTTCTTC. Its protein is CSVEDRGQLPLEQFF.

CDR3 region: CASSWGQNYGYTF. The CDR3 bases are TGTGCCAGCAGTTGGGGCCAGAACTATGGCTACACCTTC. This rearrangement joins TRBV6-5 to TRBJ1-2; a possible D gene is TRBD1 (5 bases). V lost 4 bases and J lost 2, with 8 bases in between. The CDR3 length is 13 residues. The germline CDR1 and CDR2 sequences are MNHEY and SVGAGI.

The chain combines TRBV27 with TRBJ1-1; D is unresolved. Germline-derived CDR1 and CDR2 are MNHEY and SMNVEV (reference sequence). Trimming took off 5 bases at V and 6 bases at J, with 13 bases between the two ends. The CDR3 totals 13 residues. Written as DNA, the CDR3 is TGTGCCAGCAGTCCCCCCTCGAGGGCTGAAGCTTTCTTT. Its protein product is CASSPPSRAEAFF.

The gene calls are TRBV18 and TRBJ2-5; D gene uncertain. Trimming removed 0 bases at V and 6 bases at J, with 8 bases between. Germline CDR1 KGHSH, CDR2 LQKENI. This CDR3 contains 13 residues. CDR3 sequence: CASSPPVEKTQYF. Written as DNA, the CDR3 is TGTGCCAGCTCACCACCGGTCGAGAAGACCCAGTACTTC.

This chain connects TRBV5-4 to TRBJ2-7; 8 bases are shared with TRBD1. V was clipped by 4 bases and J by 4 bases; unmatched bases: 13. The CDR3 covers 16 residues. Germline V gene data show CDR1 as SGHNT and CDR2 as YYREEE (reference sequence). The CDR3 coding sequence is TGTGCCAGCAGCCAAAAAAGGACAGGGCCCTTATACGAGCAGTACTTC. Residues: CASSQKRTGPLYEQYF.

V and J are TRBV2 and TRBJ2-7; 12 positions agree with TRBD2. Germline CDR1 SNHLY, CDR2 FYNNEI. There are 12 residues in the CDR3. Unmatched junction bases numbered 8, after V lost 11 bases and J lost 9 bases. As DNA, the CDR3 is TGTGCCGGAGGGACTAGCGGGCGTAGGCAGTACTTC. Translation gives CAGGTSGRRQYF.

The V gene is TRBV2, the J gene TRBJ1-2, with D unclear. Trimming left V 8 bases short and J 3 bases short, with 13 bases between. Germline CDR1 SNHLY, CDR2 FYNNEI. CDR3 length: 13 amino acids. The CDR3 DNA reads TGTGCCAGCGTGCTGATTCCCCACTATGGCTACACCTTC. Translating gives CASVLIPHYGYTF.

The chain links TRBV7-9 to TRBJ1-6; D uncertain. CDR1 is SEHNR and CDR2 is FQNEAQ in the germline V gene (reference sequence). Trimming took off 1 base at V and 8 bases at J, with 12 bases between the two ends. The CDR3 is 15 amino acids. The CDR3 DNA reads TGTGCCAGCAGCTTAGGTATCACTTGGGATTCACCCCTCCACTTT. The encoded protein is CASSLGITWDSPLHF.

This chain joins TRBV5-1 and TRBJ1-4; D might be TRBD1 (6 bases). Per germline, CDR1 SGHRS and CDR2 YFSETQ. This CDR3 comprises 15 residues. The V end was cut by 4 bases, the J end by 4 bases, with 14 bases between. The CDR3 DNA sequence: TGCGCCAGCAGCCCTAGGACAGCCGATAATGAAAAACTGTTTTTT. As protein: CASSPRTADNEKLFF.

J is TRBJ2-1 and V is TRBV24-1; D may be TRBD1 (6 bases). The CDR3 extends over 14 amino acids. Trimming took 4 bases from V and 9 from J, leaving 15 bases between them. The germline CDR1 and CDR2 sequences are KGHDR and SFDVKD. CDR3 bases: TGTGCCACCAGTGACACCCGAAGAGGGGGTGAGCAGTTCTTC. Protein sequence: CATSDTRRGGEQFF.

The chain has TRBV19 and TRBJ2-7; TRBD2 matches at 15 bases. The CDR3 has 15 residues. The germline gives CDR1 LNHDA, CDR2 SQIVND (reference sequence). The V gene end was trimmed by 5 bases and the J gene end by 6 bases; junction bases not matched to a gene: 5. DNA of the CDR3: TGTGCCAGTAGTGCTGGACTAGCGGGAGGGGGCGAGCAGTACTTC. It translates to CASSAGLAGGGEQYF.

This clone occurred once. The chain uses TRBV10-3 and TRBJ2-3; no definite D call. Trimming left V 4 bases short and J 4 bases short, with 18 bases between. This CDR3 spans 16 amino acids. Germline CDR1 and CDR2: ENHRY and SYGVKD. The chain's CDR3 is CAISGPTVLRPDTQYF. CDR3 in DNA: TGTGCCATCAGTGGCCCCACGGTACTTCGTCCAGATACGCAGTATTTT.